The entry below describes one T cell receptor beta chain. It has no known antigen specificity. Base qualities are missing; no much larger clone stands one base away. In this study, sorted CD4+ and CD8+ T cells from the blood of healthy subjects and of severe aplastic anemia patients had their TCR repertoires deep-sequenced. Ficoll-Paque density gradient centrifugation was used to isolate peripheral blood mononuclear cells. Before DNA extraction, CD4+ and CD8+ T cells were sorted with FACS or magnetic beads. This sample was taken from a study of CD8+CD57+ T cells in acquired aplastic anemia listed by TCRdb under 2018. For the study in its entirety: DNA extracted from sorted CD4+ and CD8+ cells had a mean of around 3 ug, with a range of roughly 0.2 to 27.4 ug. Mean read counts for healthy donor samples were 8.5 million to 10.8 million for CD4+ cells and 11.0 million for CD8+ cells. Broader findings and caveats from the paper: Twenty-nine CD8+ CDR3 sequences were found in both patients and controls but appeared to be highly expressed in patients and within the immunodominant clones of the patients. Patients and healthy controls showed no significant difference in CD8+ Simpson's diversity (P=0.060).

TCR beta VDJ combination and CDR3 sequence profiling used genomic DNA as the template. An Illumina HiSeq 2000 was the platform used for TCR repertoire sequencing. Turning to the authors' computational methods: TRBV/TRBJ rearrangement plots, CDR3 size and DJ length profiles, and Simpson's diversity index were used to evaluate the repertoires. The most abundant DNA sequence in the deep sequencing data was defined as the immunodominant clone. CDR3 amino acid sequences were checked for sharing between subjects and were compared against published repertoires and the VDJdb database. TCRdb handled the public reads itself, with Q25 trimming in fastp and clone calling in MiXCR, and kept productive beta chains. Rows are unified per CDR3 protein, each entry keeping the most common DNA and genes. In this record, the V and J calls reflect TCRdb's handling and not the investigators' own analysis. The sample yields 100,000 to 150,000 distinct CDR3 sequences; 40% to 45% were counted once. The leading ten clones occupy less than 8.5% of the sample.

The CDR3 holds 14 amino acids from the cysteine to the phenylalanine. The DNA shown is the 42-base CDR3, in frame from base 1. Based on the germline V gene, the CDR1 and CDR2 sequences are SGHVS and FQNEAQ. V and J lose 3 bases and 2 bases, and a span of 11 bases separates them. This TCR derives from a human donor in good health, serving as a control. Here the chain combines TRBV7-8 and TRBJ2-7, and TRBD1 may be the D gene, going by 6 matching bases. Input material: sorted CD4+, CD8+, or CD8+CD57+ T cells (not recorded which) from PBMCs. The nucleotides are TGTGCCAGCAGCTTTCAGGGGACCACCTACGAGCAGTACTTC. This sequence encodes CASSFQGTTYEQYF.